This T cell receptor (beta chain) was sequenced in a study of cytomegalovirus exposure and HLA in healthy donors. Trimming cost V 0 bases and J 6 bases, with 11 bases left between them. CDR3 length: 15 amino acids. In germline, CDR1 is LNHNV, CDR2 YYDKDF (reference sequence). In the PCR, 60 Vbeta and 13 Jbeta primers were used. The assay was immunoSEQ multiplex PCR, and TCRdb's table has in-frame clones only and misses some. The repertoire holds 200,000 to 250,000 clones, around 85% seen once, with 1% to 1.5% in the top ten. The sequence came from a human donor in good health. This rearrangement joins TRBV15 to TRBJ2-2; unclear D gene. Input material: PBMCs. The CDR3 nucleotides read TGTGCCACCAGCAGAGATCTGACTCCTTCCGGGGAGCTGTTTTTT. It specifies CATSRDLTPSGELFF. Full variable domain (rest looked up from reference TRBV15 and TRBJ2-2): DAMVIQNPRYQVTQFGKPVTLSCSQTLNHNVMYWYQQKSSQAPKLLFHYYDKDFNNEADTPDNFQSRRPNTSFCFLDIRSPGLGDTAMYLCATSRDLTPSGELFFGEGSRLTVL.